The 14 T cell receptor beta chains below all came from one sample that was sequenced in a study of early T cells in non-severe SARS-CoV-2 infection. TCRdb redid the calling of the 5' RACE reads with MiXCR, one entry per CDR3 protein. The table includes approximately 71,000 distinct CDR3 sequences, 11% detected once. Sequencing input: whole blood. These receptors all come from an adult who was a healthcare worker with PCR-confirmed SARS-CoV-2 infection or an uninfected control (not recorded which).

This clonotype was counted between two and nine times. This chain connects TRBV2 to TRBJ1-4; D remains ambiguous. Germline CDR1 is SNHLY and CDR2 is FYNNEI. V was shortened by 0 bases and J by 7 bases, with 3 bases between the two germline ends. The CDR3 loop spans 12 amino acids. The CDR3 reads CASSEAREKLFF. The CDR3 DNA sequence: TGTGCCAGCAGTGAAGCGCGTGAAAAACTGTTTTTT.

The table lists this clonotype with a few counts. The V and J genes are TRBV7-2 and TRBJ2-3; D is perhaps TRBD2 (5 bases). The CDR3 runs to 16 residues. The V end lost 1 base, the J end lost 0 bases, and 11 bases lay between the germline ends. Germline values: CDR1 SGHTA, CDR2 FQGNSA. The CDR3 sequence: CASSLGGRVSTDTQYF. DNA of the CDR3: TGTGCCAGCAGCTTAGGTGGGCGGGTTAGCACAGATACGCAGTATTTT.

This clonotype occurred a few times. This chain uses TRBV20-1 with TRBJ2-7; D tentatively fits TRBD1 or TRBD2 (5 bases each). Germline assignment: CDR1 DFQATT and CDR2 SNEGSKA (reference sequence). The CDR3 consists of 11 residues. The DNA of the CDR3 is TGCAGCGCAGGGACGTTTGACGAGCAGTACTTC. Translation: CSAGTFDEQYF.

The table lists this clonotype with many counts. The rearrangement joins TRBV7-8 to TRBJ2-7, with 12 bases matching TRBD2. V shed 5 bases and J 2 bases; nucleotides not matched to a gene: 4. CDR1 SGHVS and CDR2 FQNEAQ come from the germline V gene. The CDR3 covers 15 residues. The CDR3 region has the DNA TGTGCCAGCAGCATTACTAGCGGGAGGACCTACGAGCAGTACTTC. Encoded protein: CASSITSGRTYEQYF. The variable domain in full, with the rest retrieved from reference TRBV7-8 and TRBJ2-7, is GAGVSQSPRYKVAKRGQDVALRCDPISGHVSLFWYQQALGQGPEFLTYFQNEAQLDKSGLPSDRFFAERPEGSVSTLKIQRTQQEDSAVYLCASSITSGRTYEQYFGPGTRLTVT.

This clonotype was detected ten times or more. The CDR3: CSASYGRLNTEAFF. The CDR3 DNA sequence: TGCAGTGCTAGTTACGGAAGACTGAACACTGAAGCTTTCTTT. The chain couples TRBV20-1 to TRBJ1-1; D is unclear. Per the germline V gene, CDR1 is DFQATT and CDR2 is SNEGSKA (reference sequence). The CDR3 spans 14 residues. With 3 bases removed from V and 0 bases from J, the gap between germline ends came to 11 bases.

The chain uses TRBV5-1 and TRBJ2-1, with D unresolved. The CDR3 runs 13 residues. V was trimmed by 0 bases and J by 10 bases, leaving 11 bases between them. Germline V gene data show CDR1 as SGHRS and CDR2 as YFSETQ. The CDR3 DNA reads TGCGCCAGCAGCTTGGCCGTGGGGTACGAGCAGTTCTTC. The encoded protein is CASSLAVGYEQFF.

This clonotype was detected only a few times. The rearrangement links TRBV6-1 to TRBJ2-1; 8 bases map to TRBD2. Trimming took 6 bases from V and 7 from J; bases not matched to a gene: 11. CDR1 and CDR2 from the germline V gene are MNHNS and SASEGT. The CDR3 is 15 residues long. For the CDR3, the DNA is TGTGCCAGCAGCACCGGGACTAGTTTTTTTAATGAGCAGTTCTTC. Its translation: CASSTGTSFFNEQFF.

The chain's CDR3 is CASSLGRGRLAGVLNEQFF. CDR3 in DNA: TGTGCCAGCAGCTTAGGAAGGGGAAGACTAGCGGGAGTCCTGAATGAGCAGTTCTTC. V gene TRBV7-6 combines with J gene TRBJ2-1, with 12 bases that match TRBD2. Germline V gene sequence: CDR1 SGHVS, CDR2 FNYEAQ. The CDR3 consists of 19 residues. With 1 base clipped from V and 7 bases from J, the junction kept 14 bases outside the gene matches.

This clonotype was counted between two and nine times. The CDR3 spells CASSGSTVNEQFF. The CDR3, as DNA: TGCGCCAGCAGCGGGAGTACCGTGAATGAGCAGTTCTTC. The chain is built from TRBV5-1 and TRBJ2-1; TRBD2 is a possible D gene (5 bases). The CDR3 has 13 residues. Germline values: CDR1 SGHRS, CDR2 YFSETQ. Trimming cost V 4 bases and J 7 bases, with 12 bases left between them.

This sequence joins TRBV3-1 and TRBJ2-3; D is possibly TRBD2 (6 bases). Germline V lookup: CDR1 LGHDT, CDR2 YNNKEL (reference sequence). V lost 3 bases and J 5 bases, leaving 12 bases between the germline ends. CDR3 length: 14 residues. The CDR3 protein is CASSQTSLKDTQYF. CDR3 coding DNA: TGTGCCAGCAGCCAGACTAGTTTAAAAGATACGCAGTATTTT.

This clonotype was seen a few times. The chain combines TRBV4-2 with TRBJ2-5, with a possible D match to TRBD2 (5 bases). Trimming took off 4 bases at V and 4 bases at J, with 19 bases between the two ends. CDR3 length: 16 residues. Germline CDR1 LGHNA, CDR2 YNFKEQ. CDR3 sequence: CASSPKASGDIETQYF. CDR3 DNA: TGTGCCAGCAGCCCAAAGGCGAGCGGAGATATAGAGACCCAGTACTTC.

This clonotype was detected a few times. This chain joins TRBV7-9 and TRBJ2-7, with D unclear. From germline, CDR1 is SEHNR and CDR2 FQNEAQ (reference sequence). V lost 6 bases and J lost 4, with 7 bases in between. The CDR3 spans 11 residues. The CDR3 is CASRSEYEQYF. The CDR3, as DNA: TGTGCCAGCAGATCCGAATACGAGCAGTACTTC. Variable domain in full (rest from reference TRBV7-9 and TRBJ2-7): DTGVSQNPRHKITKRGQNVTFRCDPISEHNRLYWYRQTLGQGPEFLTYFQNEAQLEKSRLLSDRFSAERPKGSFSTLEIQRTEQGDSAMYLCASRSEYEQYFGPGTRLTVT.

This clonotype has a handful of counts. The rearrangement joins TRBV4-3 to TRBJ2-1; 9 bases agree with TRBD2. There are 15 residues in the CDR3. Germline lookup yields CDR1 LGHNA and CDR2 YSLEER. The V segment lost 7 bases and the J segment 7 bases; nucleotides outside the gene matches: 11. CDR3 nucleotide sequence: TGCGCCAGCACTCCCTCTGGGGCGGGAGGGAATGAGCAGTTCTTC. Translated, it gives CASTPSGAGGNEQFF.

This clonotype was counted only a few times. J is TRBJ1-5 and V is TRBV5-6, with D hard to call. The V end was cut by 1 base, the J end by 4 bases, with 6 bases between. CDR1 is SGHDT, CDR2 YYEEEE, per germline. The CDR3 runs 13 residues. Here the CDR3 reads CASSLSANQPQHF. CDR3 DNA: TGTGCCAGCAGCTTGTCGGCGAATCAGCCCCAGCATTTT.